Each of the 28 T cell receptor beta chains below was sequenced from the same sample in a study of blood T cell repertoires in COVID-19. Here immunoSEQ multiplex PCR was the method, and the copy in TCRdb shows in-frame clones only, minus some. The table has roughly 200,000 clones, roughly 80% seen once. The source material was peripheral blood. These receptors were taken from a man over 45 who had recovered from COVID-19.

V is TRBV5-6 and J is TRBJ2-5, with unresolved D. V lost 2 bases, J lost 5 bases, and 4 bases lay in between. The CDR3 spans 11 residues. Germline assignment: CDR1 SGHDT and CDR2 YYEEEE. The CDR3 here is CASSFGETQYF. The CDR3 DNA sequence: TGTGCCAGCAGCTTCGGGGAGACCCAGTACTTC.

The V gene is TRBV30, the J gene TRBJ1-2, with D unresolved. There are 13 residues in the CDR3. The germline gives CDR1 GTSNPN, CDR2 SVGIG (reference sequence). V gave up 1 base and J gave up 8 bases, with 14 bases separating them. This chain's CDR3 is CAWSERPDGGYTF. In DNA, the CDR3 is TGTGCCTGGAGTGAGAGGCCAGATGGCGGCTACACCTTC.

A single count supports this clone. V usage is TRBV3-1 (or the pseudogene TRBV3-2) and J usage is TRBJ2-7, with 7 bases that match TRBD1. V shed 5 bases and J 0 bases; nucleotides not matched to a gene: 4. This CDR3 spans 14 amino acids. The germline V gene has CDR1 LGHDT and CDR2 YNNKEL (reference sequence). For the CDR3, the DNA is TGTGCCAGCAGCTCACGGGACAGCTCCTACGAGCAGTACTTC. This codes for CASSSRDSSYEQYF.

This chain joins TRBV18 and TRBJ1-3; D call uncertain. Deletions cut 3 bases from V and 0 bases from J, with 6 bases between. Germline V gene data show CDR1 as KGHSH and CDR2 as LQKENI. The CDR3 runs 14 residues. CDR3: CASSPRDSGNTIYF. The DNA of the CDR3 is TGTGCCAGCTCACCCCGGGACTCTGGAAACACCATATATTTT.

This clone was seen just once. V gene TRBV2 combines with J gene TRBJ1-2; the match to TRBD1 covers 8 bases. Germline V gene data show CDR1 as SNHLY and CDR2 as FYNNEI. V was clipped by 4 bases and J by 4 bases; unmatched bases: 8. This CDR3 spans 15 amino acids. The CDR3 DNA reads TGTGCCAGCAGTGCAGGGGGCTCTCTGAGCTATGGCTACACCTTC. Encoded protein: CASSAGGSLSYGYTF.

J is TRBJ1-2 and V is TRBV19; D is possibly TRBD1 (5 bases). The germline V and J ends were trimmed by 1 base and 4 bases, with 13 bases remaining between them. The CDR3 totals 15 residues. Germline-derived CDR1 and CDR2 are LNHDA and SQIVND (reference sequence). The CDR3 nucleotides read TGTGCCAGTAGTATAGCCGGGGGAGACAGCTATGGCTACACCTTC. Its protein product is CASSIAGGDSYGYTF.

The V and J genes are TRBV5-4 and TRBJ2-1; TRBD1 might be the D (6 bases). CDR1 and CDR2 from the germline V gene are SGHNT and YYREEE (reference sequence). The germline V and J ends were trimmed by 3 bases and 2 bases, with 12 bases remaining between them. The CDR3 sequence is 15 residues long. The CDR3 DNA reads TGTGCCAGCAGCTGGTACCGGGACACCTACAATGAGCAGTTCTTC. Translation gives CASSWYRDTYNEQFF.

There are a few counts of this clone. V usage is TRBV7-3 and J usage is TRBJ1-2; 11 bases line up with TRBD1. The CDR3 covers 15 residues. From germline, CDR1 is SGHTA and CDR2 FQGTGA. With 5 bases clipped from V and 6 bases from J, the junction kept 8 bases outside the gene matches. The CDR3 reads CASSPRTGGMDGYTF. In DNA, the CDR3 is TGTGCCAGCAGCCCGAGGACAGGGGGCATGGATGGCTACACCTTC.

The chain has TRBV5-1 and TRBJ2-1, with D perhaps matching TRBD1 (6 bases). The CDR3 totals 15 residues. The V end was cut by 3 bases, the J end by 1 base, with 11 bases between. Germline loops: CDR1 SGHRS, CDR2 YFSETQ. The CDR3 spells CASSSYRVSYNEQFF. Written as DNA, the CDR3 is TGCGCCAGCAGCTCCTACAGGGTATCCTACAATGAGCAGTTCTTC.

V and J are TRBV7-2 and TRBJ1-1; TRBD1 agrees at 9 bases. With 6 bases clipped from V and 4 bases from J, the junction kept 6 bases outside the gene matches. CDR3 size: 14 residues. From germline, CDR1 is SGHTA and CDR2 FQGNSA. Here the CDR3 reads CASRSGGQGTEAFF. The CDR3 coding sequence is TGTGCCAGCAGGTCGGGGGGACAGGGCACTGAAGCTTTCTTT.

J is TRBJ2-2 and V is TRBV30, with 7 bases fitting TRBD1. J gave up 4 bases and V 2 bases, and 4 bases lay outside the gene matches. From germline, CDR1 is GTSNPN and CDR2 SVGIG (reference sequence). The CDR3 spans 14 residues. CDR3 DNA sequence: TGTGCCTGGAGTACAGGGGTGGGCACCGGGGAGCTGTTTTTT. Its translation: CAWSTGVGTGELFF.

This clone was counted only a few times. CDR3 DNA sequence: TGTGCCAGCAGCTTGTTGGGGGGTACGCAGTATTTT. This encodes CASSLLGGTQYF. The chain uses TRBV5-6 and TRBJ2-3; weak D call: TRBD2 (6 bases). This CDR3 spans 12 amino acids. Germline CDR1 reads SGHDT; CDR2 reads YYEEEE. V lost 1 base to trimming and J lost 8 bases, with 8 bases between them.

The rearrangement uses TRBV11-3 and TRBJ2-5; 8 bases line up with TRBD2. Germline values: CDR1 SGHNT, CDR2 YENEEA. CDR3 length equals 15 residues. After removal of 1 base from V and 4 bases from J, the junction contained 5 bases not matched to a gene. CDR3 in DNA: TGTGCCAGCAGCTTAGCGGGAGGGCCGTCAGAGACCCAGTACTTC. Translating gives CASSLAGGPSETQYF.

CDR3 residues: CASSLDRAAFF. For the CDR3, the DNA is TGTGCCAGCAGCTTAGACAGGGCGGCTTTCTTT. This chain connects TRBV13 to TRBJ1-1; a weak D match, TRBD1 (6 bases). This CDR3 contains 11 residues. CDR1 and CDR2 (germline): PRHDT, FYEKMQ (reference sequence). Between the trimmed V and J ends, which lost 1 base and 11 bases, there was a span of 8 bases.

The sample holds a few counts of this clone. The V call is TRBV4-1, the J call TRBJ2-1; D gene unclear. The germline CDR1 and CDR2 sequences are MGHRA and YSYEKL. V was pared by 5 bases and J by 6 bases, with 5 bases between. This CDR3 spans 11 amino acids. The CDR3 bases are TGCGCCAGCAGCGGGCCCAATGAGCAGTTCTTC. Residues: CASSGPNEQFF.

This clone has just a few counts. This rearrangement joins TRBV30 to TRBJ2-7, with a weak D call TRBD1 (5 bases). CDR3 size: 13 residues. Between the trimmed V and J ends, which lost 7 bases and 1 base, there was a span of 14 bases. CDR1 GTSNPN and CDR2 SVGIG come from the germline V gene (reference sequence). The CDR3 nucleotides read TGTGCCTTCCTTCCGGACATATCCTACGAGCAGTACTTC. Its protein product is CAFLPDISYEQYF.

This chain joins TRBV5-1 and TRBJ1-3; tentative D call: TRBD1 (5 bases). Looked up from germline, CDR1 is SGHRS and CDR2 is YFSETQ. The CDR3 spans 15 residues. Trimming left V 0 bases short and J 1 base short, with 8 bases between. The CDR3 bases are TGCGCCAGCAGCTTGGATGGGGGGTCTGGAAACACCATATATTTT. Amino acid sequence: CASSLDGGSGNTIYF.

The CDR3 spells CASSRTSGNTGELFF. In nucleotides, the CDR3 is TGTGCCAGCAGTCGGACTAGCGGAAACACCGGGGAGCTGTTTTTT. The chain employs TRBV6-2 or TRBV6-3 and TRBJ2-2; 10 bases align to TRBD2. The CDR3 sequence is 15 residues long. CDR1 is MNHEY, CDR2 SVGEGT, per germline. J was trimmed by 2 bases and V by 5 bases; bases with no gene match: 2.

This clone has only one observation. The gene calls are TRBV5-5 and TRBJ2-3; D is possibly TRBD1 (6 bases). V shed 3 bases and J shed 6 bases, with 11 bases lying between them. The CDR3 length is 13 residues. Per the germline V gene, CDR1 is SGHKS and CDR2 is YYEKEE (reference sequence). The CDR3: CASSSWTADTQYF. Here the CDR3 DNA reads TGTGCCAGCAGCTCCTGGACAGCTGATACGCAGTATTTT.

The gene calls are TRBV7-8 and TRBJ2-3; D is unclear. Trimming took off 1 base at V and 1 base at J, with 12 bases between the two ends. Per the germline V gene, CDR1 is SGHVS and CDR2 is FQNEAQ. This CDR3 is built from 16 residues. This CDR3 reads CASSLGFGGGTDTQYF. The CDR3 DNA follows: TGTGCCAGCAGCTTAGGGTTCGGCGGCGGCACAGATACGCAGTATTTT. Full variable domain (outside the CDR3, taken from reference TRBV7-8 and TRBJ2-3): GAGVSQSPRYKVAKRGQDVALRCDPISGHVSLFWYQQALGQGPEFLTYFQNEAQLDKSGLPSDRFFAERPEGSVSTLKIQRTQQEDSAVYLCASSLGFGGGTDTQYFGPGTRLTVL.

The chain is built from TRBV12-3 or TRBV12-4 and TRBJ2-1, with D possibly TRBD2 on 5 matching bases. Trimming cost V 4 bases and J 6 bases, with 10 bases left between them. There are 13 residues in the CDR3. The CDR3 sequence: CASSSLDFNEQFF. CDR3 nucleotide sequence: TGTGCCAGCAGTTCGCTGGACTTCAATGAGCAGTTCTTC.

The rearrangement joins TRBV2 to TRBJ2-7, with 9 bases aligning to TRBD1. Trimming took 7 bases from V and 4 from J; bases not matched to a gene: 14. This CDR3 has 16 residues. The germline V gene encodes CDR1 SNHLY and CDR2 FYNNEI. CDR3: CASTTNRDRVFYEQYF. DNA for the CDR3: TGTGCCAGCACTACTAACCGGGACAGGGTCTTTTACGAGCAGTACTTC.

The CDR3 is CSVDGLAGAETQYF. CDR3 sequence (DNA): TGCAGCGTGGACGGACTAGCGGGAGCGGAGACCCAGTACTTC. This sequence joins TRBV29-1 and TRBJ2-5, with TRBD2 matching 13 bases. The CDR3 has 14 residues. CDR1 and CDR2 (germline): SQVTM, ANQGSEA. V was clipped by 6 bases and J by 5 bases; unmatched bases: 6.

V is TRBV5-1 and J is TRBJ2-7; TRBD2 agrees at 7 bases. The germline V gene has CDR1 SGHRS and CDR2 YFSETQ. Trimming removed 4 bases from V and 2 bases from J; junction bases left unmatched: 6. CDR3 length: 14 amino acids. CDR3 protein: CASSRTSEAYEQYF. The CDR3 DNA is TGCGCCAGCAGCCGTACTAGCGAAGCCTACGAGCAGTACTTC.

The chain couples TRBV25-1 to TRBJ2-1; D unclear. V lost 7 bases to trimming and J lost 5 bases, with 6 bases between them. Looked up from germline, CDR1 is MGHDK and CDR2 is SYGVNS. The CDR3 has 11 residues. Here the CDR3 reads CASTENNEQFF. As DNA, the CDR3 is TGTGCCAGCACCGAGAACAATGAGCAGTTCTTC.

This CDR3 reads CASSTRDRGDEQFF. For the CDR3, the DNA is TGTGCCAGCTCAACTCGGGACAGGGGTGATGAGCAGTTCTTC. The rearrangement uses TRBV18 and TRBJ2-1, with 10 bases identical to TRBD1. CDR3 length equals 14 residues. With 5 bases clipped from V and 8 bases from J, the junction kept 6 bases outside the gene matches. The V gene's germline CDR1 is KGHSH and CDR2 LQKENI.

The chain has TRBV6-4 and TRBJ2-1; possible D gene TRBD2, 6 bases. Per germline, CDR1 MRHNA and CDR2 SNTAGT. Trimming pared 3 bases from V and 10 bases from J, leaving 16 bases between. This CDR3 comprises 14 residues. CDR3 bases: TGTGCCAGCAGTGAGGGGACTCACCTAGGGGAGCAGTTCTTC. Translation: CASSEGTHLGEQFF.

The rearrangement uses TRBV27 and TRBJ2-3; TRBD1 matches at 9 bases. Trimming cost V 1 base and J 6 bases; bases outside gene matches: 5. Germline loops: CDR1 MNHEY, CDR2 SMNVEV (reference sequence). There are 15 residues in the CDR3. The CDR3 reads CASSLWGQGKDTQYF. CDR3 sequence (DNA): TGTGCCAGCAGTTTATGGGGACAGGGTAAGGATACGCAGTATTTT.